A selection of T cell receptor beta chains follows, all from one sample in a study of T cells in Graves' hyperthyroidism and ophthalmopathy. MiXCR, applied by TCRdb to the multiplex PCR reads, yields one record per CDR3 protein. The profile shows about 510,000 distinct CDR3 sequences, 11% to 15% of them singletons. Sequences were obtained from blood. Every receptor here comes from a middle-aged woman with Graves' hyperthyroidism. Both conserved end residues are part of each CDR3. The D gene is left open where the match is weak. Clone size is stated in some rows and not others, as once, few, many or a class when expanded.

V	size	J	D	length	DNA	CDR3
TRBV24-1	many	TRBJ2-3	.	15	TGTGCCACCAGTGACGAAACCGGGGGCACAGATACGCAGTATTTT	CATSDETGGTDTQYF
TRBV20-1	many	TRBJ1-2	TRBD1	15	TGCAGTGCTGGGGATGGAGGGGGACAGGAGAGGGGCTACACCTTC	CSAGDGGGQERGYTF
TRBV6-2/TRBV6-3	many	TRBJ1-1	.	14	TGTGCCAGCAGCAGACAGTTGGAGAACACTGAAGCTTTCTTT	CASSRQLENTEAFF
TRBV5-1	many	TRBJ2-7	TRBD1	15	TGCGCCAGCAGCGTATTTACAGGGGCGTACAACGAGCAGTACTTC	CASSVFTGAYNEQYF
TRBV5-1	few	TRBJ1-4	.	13	TGCGCCAGTAAGGTTGCAACTAATGAAAAACTGTTTTTT	CASKVATNEKLFF
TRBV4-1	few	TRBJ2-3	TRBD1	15	TGCGCCAGCAGCCAAGACGGACAGGGGGAAGATACGCAGTATTTT	CASSQDGQGEDTQYF
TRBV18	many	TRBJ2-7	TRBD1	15	TGTGCCAGCTCATCAGGACAGGGCGCGCCCTACGAGCAGTACTTC	CASSSGQGAPYEQYF
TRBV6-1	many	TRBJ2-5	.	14	TGTGCCAGCAGTGAAGTACCGGCCCAAGAGACCCAGTACTTC	CASSEVPAQETQYF
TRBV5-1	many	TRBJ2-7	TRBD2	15	TGCGCCAGCAGCTTAGCGGGAGGTTCTGCCTACGAGCAGTACTTC	CASSLAGGSAYEQYF
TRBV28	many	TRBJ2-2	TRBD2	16	TGTGCCAGCAGTTCCCCGGGACTAGCGCACACCGGGGAGCTGTTTTTT	CASSSPGLAHTGELFF
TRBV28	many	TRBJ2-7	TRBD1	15	TGTGCCAGCAAAGCCGGGACAGGGATAACATACGAGCAGTACTTC	CASKAGTGITYEQYF
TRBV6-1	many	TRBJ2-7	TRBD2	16	TGTGCCATCGCGGGACTAGCGGGAGGTCTCGCCTACGAGCAGTACTTC	CAIAGLAGGLAYEQYF
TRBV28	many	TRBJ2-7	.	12	TGTGCCAGCAGTTTATTCCCGTACGAGCAGTACTTC	CASSLFPYEQYF
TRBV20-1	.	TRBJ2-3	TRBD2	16	TGCAGTGCTAGAGATCTGGCTAGCGGGAAGACAGATACGCAGTATTTT	CSARDLASGKTDTQYF
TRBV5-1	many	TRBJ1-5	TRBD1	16	TGCGCCAGCAGCCCGGAGGGGACAGGGGGCAGCCAGCCCCAGCATTTT	CASSPEGTGGSQPQHF
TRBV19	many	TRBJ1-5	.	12	TGTGCCAGCAGCAGGCAGAATCAGCCCCAGCATTTT	CASSRQNQPQHF
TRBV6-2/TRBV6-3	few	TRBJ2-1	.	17	TGTGCCAGCAGTTACTCGAGAACTAGAAGCTCCTACAATGAGCAGTTCTTC	CASSYSRTRSSYNEQFF
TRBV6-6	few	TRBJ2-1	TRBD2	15	TGTGCCAGCAGTTACACTAGCGGGATGAACAATGAGCAGTTCTTC	CASSYTSGMNNEQFF
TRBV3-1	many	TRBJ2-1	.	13	TGTGCCAGCAGCCAAGGGGTGGGGGGTGAGCAGTTCTTC	CASSQGVGGEQFF
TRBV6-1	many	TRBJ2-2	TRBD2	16	TGTGCCAGCAGTGAAATCGGGGGGAGCTACACCGGGGAGCTGTTTTTT	CASSEIGGSYTGELFF
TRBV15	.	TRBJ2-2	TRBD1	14	TGTGCCACCAGCAGAGGACAGGGGATCGGGGAGCTGTTTTTT	CATSRGQGIGELFF
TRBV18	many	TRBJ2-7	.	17	TGTGCCAGCTCACCACTCGGACCTTTCGACTCAGGTGGTGTGCAGTACTTC	CASSPLGPFDSGGVQYF
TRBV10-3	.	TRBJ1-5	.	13	TGTGCTTCACAACTAACGGGCGATCAGCCCCAGCATTTT	CASQLTGDQPQHF
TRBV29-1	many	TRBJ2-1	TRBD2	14	TGCAGCGTTGAACGGACTAGCGGGGGGAACGAGCAGTTCTTC	CSVERTSGGNEQFF
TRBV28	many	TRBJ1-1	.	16	TGTGCCAGCAGCCCCCCTCTAGGGGTGCCAAACACTGAAGCTTTCTTT	CASSPPLGVPNTEAFF
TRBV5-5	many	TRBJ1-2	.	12	TGTGCCAGCAGTTGGGGAGACTATGGCTACACCTTC	CASSWGDYGYTF
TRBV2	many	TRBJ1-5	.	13	TGTGCCAGCAAGCTGATAAGTAATCAGCCCCAGCATTTT	CASKLISNQPQHF
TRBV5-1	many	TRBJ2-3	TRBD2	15	TGCGCCAGCCTTCCTAGCGGGAGCCCCACAGATACGCAGTATTTT	CASLPSGSPTDTQYF
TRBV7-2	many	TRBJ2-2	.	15	TGTGCCAGCAGCGTCGGACTATTAACTACCGGGGAGCTGTTTTTT	CASSVGLLTTGELFF
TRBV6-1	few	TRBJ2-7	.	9	TGTGCCAGCAGTACGGAGCAGTACTTC	CASSTEQYF
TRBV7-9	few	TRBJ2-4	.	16	TGTGCCAGCAGCCCCCCGACTGTGGGCAACAAAAACATTCAGTACTTC	CASSPPTVGNKNIQYF
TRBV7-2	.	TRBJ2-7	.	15	TGTGCCAGCAGCTTAATTCCGGGACGAGGTTACGAGCAGTACTTC	CASSLIPGRGYEQYF
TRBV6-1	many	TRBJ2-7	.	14	TGTGCCAGCAGTTACAGGACCGCGAATACTGAGCAGTACTTC	CASSYRTANTEQYF
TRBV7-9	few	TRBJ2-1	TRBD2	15	TGTGCCAGCAGCCCCTCCGGGACTAGCGTTTTTGAGCAGTTCTTC	CASSPSGTSVFEQFF
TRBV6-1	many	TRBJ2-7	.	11	TGTGCCAGCGCAGATTTCTACGAGCAGTACTTC	CASADFYEQYF
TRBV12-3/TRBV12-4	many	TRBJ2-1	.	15	TGTGCCAGCAGTTTAGCGGGGAATACCTACAATGAGCAGTTCTTC	CASSLAGNTYNEQFF
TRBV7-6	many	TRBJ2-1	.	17	TGTGCCAGCAGCCCTCGGCTGAGGGGCCTTCTGTACAATGAGCAGTTCTTC	CASSPRLRGLLYNEQFF
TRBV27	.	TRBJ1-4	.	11	TGTGCCAGCGGCCGGGGTGAAAAACTGTTTTTT	CASGRGEKLFF
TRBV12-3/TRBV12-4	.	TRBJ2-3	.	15	TGTGCCAGCAGTTACCTCTTAGGACCCACAGATACGCAGTATTTT	CASSYLLGPTDTQYF
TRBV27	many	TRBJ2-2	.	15	TGTGCCAGCAGTTTAAGGCAGGGGAACACCGGGGAGCTGTTTTTT	CASSLRQGNTGELFF
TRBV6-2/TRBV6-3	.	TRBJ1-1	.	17	TGTGCCAGCAGGCCCCGAGCGGGGTGGTACACGAACACTGAAGCTTTCTTT	CASRPRAGWYTNTEAFF
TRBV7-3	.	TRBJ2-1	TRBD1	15	TGTGCCAGCAGCTTAAACAGGGGGCCCTACAATGAGCAGTTCTTC	CASSLNRGPYNEQFF
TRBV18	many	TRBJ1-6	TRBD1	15	TGTGCCAGCTCACCTGGGACAGGGAATAATTCACCCCTCCACTTT	CASSPGTGNNSPLHF
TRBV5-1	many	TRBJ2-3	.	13	TGCGCCAGCAGTAGCTTAGGCACAGATACGCAGTATTTT	CASSSLGTDTQYF
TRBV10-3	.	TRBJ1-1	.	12	TGTGCCATCAGTGATGGGGGCACTGAAGCTTTCTTT	CAISDGGTEAFF
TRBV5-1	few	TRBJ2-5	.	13	TGCGCCAGCAGCAAGTTTCAACAAGAGACCCAGTACTTC	CASSKFQQETQYF
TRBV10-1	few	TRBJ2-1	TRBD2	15	TGCGCCAGCATTCCGGGACTATACTCCTACAATGAGCAGTTCTTC	CASIPGLYSYNEQFF
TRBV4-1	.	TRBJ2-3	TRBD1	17	TGCGCCAGCAGCCAGCCAACCGGGACAGGAGTCACAGATACGCAGTATTTT	CASSQPTGTGVTDTQYF
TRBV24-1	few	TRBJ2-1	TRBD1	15	TGTGCCACCAGTGATCCAGGGGGCATCGACAATGAGCAGTTCTTC	CATSDPGGIDNEQFF
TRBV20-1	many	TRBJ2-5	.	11	TGCAGTGCTAGGAACGGAGAGACCCAGTACTTC	CSARNGETQYF
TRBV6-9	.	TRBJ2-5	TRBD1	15	TGTGCCAGCAGTTCGACCGGGACAGTCCAAGAGACCCAGTACTTC	CASSSTGTVQETQYF
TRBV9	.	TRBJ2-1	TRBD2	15	TGTGCCAGCAGTGAGACTAGCGGGAGGGGGGGGGAGCAGTTCTTC	CASSETSGRGGEQFF
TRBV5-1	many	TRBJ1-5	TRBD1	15	TGCGCCAGCAGCTTGGGGACAGGGACCAATCAGCCCCAGCATTTT	CASSLGTGTNQPQHF
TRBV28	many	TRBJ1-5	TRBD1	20	TGTGCCAGCAGTTCTCACCCGGACAGGGGGCTAAAGAGGGGCAATCAGCCCCAGCATTTT	CASSSHPDRGLKRGNQPQHF
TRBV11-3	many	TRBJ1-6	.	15	TGTGCCAGCAGCTTCGAAGGACCCCTCCCTGGCCCCCTCCACTTT	CASSFEGPLPGPLHF
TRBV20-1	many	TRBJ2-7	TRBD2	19	TGCAGTGCCCGGGACGCCGGGACTAGACTTGCGGGGACGACCCACGAGCAGTACTTC	CSARDAGTRLAGTTHEQYF
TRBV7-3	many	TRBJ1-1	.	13	TGTGCCAGCAGCTTAGGGTTAGACACTGAAGCTTTCTTT	CASSLGLDTEAFF
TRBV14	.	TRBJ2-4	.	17	TGTGCCAGCAGCCTAAAAGCGCTTCCTCTAGCCAAAAACATTCAGTACTTC	CASSLKALPLAKNIQYF